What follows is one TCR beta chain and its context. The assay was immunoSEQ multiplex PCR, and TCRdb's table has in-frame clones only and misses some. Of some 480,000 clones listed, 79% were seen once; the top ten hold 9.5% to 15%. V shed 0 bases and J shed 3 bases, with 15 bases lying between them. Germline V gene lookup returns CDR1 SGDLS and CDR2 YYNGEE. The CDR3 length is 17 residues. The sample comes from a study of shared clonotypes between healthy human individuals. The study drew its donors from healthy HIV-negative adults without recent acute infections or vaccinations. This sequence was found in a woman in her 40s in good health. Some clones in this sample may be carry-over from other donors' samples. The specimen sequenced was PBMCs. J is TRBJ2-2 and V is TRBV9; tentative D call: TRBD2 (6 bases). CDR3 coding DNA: TGTGCCAGCAGCGTAGCCCCCTTGGGGGGTGACACCGGGGAGCTGTTTTTT. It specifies CASSVAPLGGDTGELFF.